This is a list of T cell receptor beta chains from one sample in a study of T cells in localized non-small cell lung cancer. Profiling relied on immunoSEQ multiplex PCR, and the TCRdb table lists in-frame clones only, not all of them. Among around 4,000 clones listed, around 24% were seen once. The sample consisted of lung tumor tissue, taken before any cancer treatment. The receptors here all came from a woman aged 40 to 75 with stage I lung adenocarcinoma. Both conserved end residues are part of each CDR3. Each record gives: J gene, clone size, D gene, V gene, CDR3 DNA, CDR3 protein. D genes are given only for firm matches. The size entry is marked missing in some rows and otherwise reads once, few, many or a size class.

j_gene: TRBJ1-1; abundance: few; d_gene: NA; v_gene: TRBV11-3; CDR3nt: TGTGCCAGCAGCTTAGGGGAGCAGGCGAAGAACACTGAAGCTTTCTTT; CDR3aa: CASSLGEQAKNTEAFF
j_gene: TRBJ1-1; abundance: NA; d_gene: NA; v_gene: TRBV14; CDR3nt: TGTGCCAGCAGCCAAACGAGGGCGGCAGCTTTCTTT; CDR3aa: CASSQTRAAAFF
j_gene: TRBJ1-2; abundance: few; d_gene: TRBD1; v_gene: TRBV11-3; CDR3nt: TGTGCCAGCAGCACGCTCAGGACAGGGACGAAGGGCTACACCTTC; CDR3aa: CASSTLRTGTKGYTF
j_gene: TRBJ1-1; abundance: few; d_gene: NA; v_gene: TRBV28; CDR3nt: TGTGCCAGCAGTTTATGGAGGGGGTACGGCACTGAAGCTTTCTTT; CDR3aa: CASSLWRGYGTEAFF
j_gene: TRBJ2-7; abundance: few; d_gene: NA; v_gene: TRBV19; CDR3nt: TGTGCCAGTAGTATGCGGCAGGGAGGAGGCGAGCAGTACTTC; CDR3aa: CASSMRQGGGEQYF
j_gene: TRBJ1-2; abundance: NA; d_gene: NA; v_gene: TRBV6-1; CDR3nt: TGTGCCAGCAGTGAAGCTTTCGGGGGAGGAGGCGGCTACACCTTC; CDR3aa: CASSEAFGGGGGYTF
j_gene: TRBJ2-1; abundance: NA; d_gene: TRBD1; v_gene: TRBV5-1; CDR3nt: TGCGCCAGCAGCTTCGGACAGGGGTATAATGTCCTTAATGAGCAGTTCTTC; CDR3aa: CASSFGQGYNVLNEQFF
j_gene: TRBJ1-1; abundance: few; d_gene: NA; v_gene: TRBV11-3; CDR3nt: TGTGCCAGCAGCCCTGAGGGTGGGACACCCGAAGCTTTCTTT; CDR3aa: CASSPEGGTPEAFF
j_gene: TRBJ1-4; abundance: few; d_gene: NA; v_gene: TRBV11-3; CDR3nt: TGTGCCAGCAGTGTTGGGGGCAGGCTCAACGAAAAACTGTTTTTT; CDR3aa: CASSVGGRLNEKLFF
j_gene: TRBJ2-3; abundance: few; d_gene: TRBD2; v_gene: TRBV11-3; CDR3nt: TGTGCCAGCAGCTTCGCTGGACTAGCGGGAGGAGATACGCAGTATTTT; CDR3aa: CASSFAGLAGGDTQYF
j_gene: TRBJ1-6; abundance: few; d_gene: NA; v_gene: TRBV11-3; CDR3nt: TGTGCCAGCAGCTTATGGGACCGGGGGATGAATTCACCCCTCCACTTT; CDR3aa: CASSLWDRGMNSPLHF
j_gene: TRBJ1-1; abundance: NA; d_gene: NA; v_gene: TRBV6-8; CDR3nt: TGTGCCAGCAGTTTTCTGGGCCGAACAGTCACTGAAGCTTTCTTT; CDR3aa: CASSFLGRTVTEAFF
j_gene: TRBJ1-3; abundance: NA; d_gene: NA; v_gene: TRBV5-1; CDR3nt: TGCGCCAGCAGCCAGGACGGCTCCTCTGGAAACACCATATATTTT; CDR3aa: CASSQDGSSGNTIYF
j_gene: TRBJ1-2; abundance: few; d_gene: NA; v_gene: TRBV28; CDR3nt: TGTGCCAGCAGTTCGACAGCCTTTTCGAACTATGGCTACACCTTC; CDR3aa: CASSSTAFSNYGYTF
j_gene: TRBJ2-1; abundance: few; d_gene: NA; v_gene: TRBV29-1; CDR3nt: TGCAGCGCCTCACTAAGGGGGACGCCGCAGTTCTTC; CDR3aa: CSASLRGTPQFF
j_gene: TRBJ1-1; abundance: NA; d_gene: NA; v_gene: TRBV11-3; CDR3nt: TGTGCCAGCAGCTCCCCTGGCCGAGGGAACACTGAAGCTTTCTTT; CDR3aa: CASSSPGRGNTEAFF
j_gene: TRBJ1-6; abundance: few; d_gene: NA; v_gene: TRBV7-2; CDR3nt: TGTGCCAGCAGCTTAAGACCCCAGTCACCCCTCCACTTT; CDR3aa: CASSLRPQSPLHF
j_gene: TRBJ1-2; abundance: NA; d_gene: NA; v_gene: TRBV19; CDR3nt: TGTGCCAGTAGTATTAGGGGGGGAAGGGGCTACACCTTC; CDR3aa: CASSIRGGRGYTF
j_gene: TRBJ2-3; abundance: few; d_gene: TRBD2; v_gene: TRBV12-5; CDR3nt: TGTGCCAGCGTTCCCCCCCCAGCGGGGGGCACAGATACGCAGTATTTT; CDR3aa: CASVPPPAGGTDTQYF
j_gene: TRBJ2-1; abundance: medium-sized; d_gene: TRBD2; v_gene: TRBV11-3; CDR3nt: TGTGCCAGCAGCTTAGGGGAGGGCCGCCCGGGGCAGTTCTTC; CDR3aa: CASSLGEGRPGQFF
j_gene: TRBJ1-3; abundance: NA; d_gene: TRBD1; v_gene: TRBV9; CDR3nt: TGTGCCAGCAGTTTACAGGGGGCGTTTGGAAACACCATATATTTT; CDR3aa: CASSLQGAFGNTIYF
j_gene: TRBJ1-1; abundance: few; d_gene: NA; v_gene: TRBV11-3; CDR3nt: TGTGCCAGCAGCTCCAGGGGAAATGGGAACACTGAAGCTTTCTTT; CDR3aa: CASSSRGNGNTEAFF
j_gene: TRBJ2-6; abundance: few; d_gene: NA; v_gene: TRBV7-2; CDR3nt: TGTGCCAGCAGCTTATCAAGACCTGGGGCCAACGTCCTGACTTTC; CDR3aa: CASSLSRPGANVLTF
j_gene: TRBJ2-5; abundance: NA; d_gene: TRBD1; v_gene: TRBV6-8; CDR3nt: TGTGCCAGCAGTTACAACAGGGGCGAGACCCAGTACTTC; CDR3aa: CASSYNRGETQYF
j_gene: TRBJ1-2; abundance: NA; d_gene: TRBD1; v_gene: TRBV28; CDR3nt: TGTGCCAGCAGTCTCTCGACAGGGAAGGCTTTCGGCTACACCTTC; CDR3aa: CASSLSTGKAFGYTF
j_gene: TRBJ1-1; abundance: NA; d_gene: TRBD1; v_gene: TRBV18; CDR3nt: TGTGCCAGCTCACCTCTAAAACAGGGGGCGATCACTGAAGCTTTCTTT; CDR3aa: CASSPLKQGAITEAFF
j_gene: TRBJ1-2; abundance: NA; d_gene: TRBD1; v_gene: TRBV5-1; CDR3nt: TGCGCCAGCAGCTTGGGACAGGGGGCTTATGGCTACACCTTC; CDR3aa: CASSLGQGAYGYTF
j_gene: TRBJ2-1; abundance: NA; d_gene: TRBD1; v_gene: TRBV5-1; CDR3nt: TGCGCCAGCAGCTACCGGGACAGGTACAATGAGCAGTTCTTC; CDR3aa: CASSYRDRYNEQFF
j_gene: TRBJ1-2; abundance: medium-sized; d_gene: NA; v_gene: TRBV6-8; CDR3nt: TGTGCCAGCAGTGGAAACAGGGACGGCTACACCTTC; CDR3aa: CASSGNRDGYTF
j_gene: TRBJ2-7; abundance: NA; d_gene: TRBD2; v_gene: TRBV6-8; CDR3nt: TGTGCCACCAGGGGACTAGCGTTCTACGAGCAGTACTTC; CDR3aa: CATRGLAFYEQYF
j_gene: TRBJ1-1; abundance: NA; d_gene: NA; v_gene: TRBV6-8; CDR3nt: TGTGCCAGCAGTTCTTGGGGACAAAGGAACACTGAAGCTTTCTTT; CDR3aa: CASSSWGQRNTEAFF
j_gene: TRBJ2-7; abundance: NA; d_gene: NA; v_gene: TRBV6-8; CDR3nt: TGTGCCAGCAGTTACTCGGATGGGTTCTCCTACGAGCAGTACTTC; CDR3aa: CASSYSDGFSYEQYF
j_gene: TRBJ1-4; abundance: once; d_gene: TRBD1; v_gene: TRBV5-1; CDR3nt: TGCGCCAGCAGCCACGGAACAGGGGATGGGGAAAAACTGTTTTTT; CDR3aa: CASSHGTGDGEKLFF
j_gene: TRBJ1-2; abundance: NA; d_gene: TRBD1; v_gene: TRBV28; CDR3nt: TGTGCCAGCAGTGACAGGGCCTATGGCTACACCTTC; CDR3aa: CASSDRAYGYTF
j_gene: TRBJ2-7; abundance: NA; d_gene: NA; v_gene: TRBV1; CDR3nt: TGCGCCAGCAGCCAAGAGGCGGGAGCCTTGGGCGAGCAGTACTTC; CDR3aa: CASSQEAGALGEQYF
j_gene: TRBJ2-7; abundance: NA; d_gene: TRBD1; v_gene: TRBV5-1; CDR3nt: TGCGCCAGCAGCACAGGACAGGGCTCCTACGAGCAGTACTTC; CDR3aa: CASSTGQGSYEQYF
j_gene: TRBJ2-3; abundance: NA; d_gene: TRBD2; v_gene: TRBV9; CDR3nt: TGTGCCAGCAGCGCGAGGGCGGGGGGCACAGATACGCAGTATTTT; CDR3aa: CASSARAGGTDTQYF
j_gene: TRBJ2-3; abundance: NA; d_gene: NA; v_gene: TRBV9; CDR3nt: TGTGCCAGCAGCCTGGGAGAGGTCTCCACAGATACGCAGTATTTT; CDR3aa: CASSLGEVSTDTQYF
j_gene: TRBJ2-2; abundance: few; d_gene: NA; v_gene: TRBV5-1; CDR3nt: TGCGCCAGCAGCTTGTTGTGGTTCCGGGGCGGGGAGCTGTTTTTT; CDR3aa: CASSLLWFRGGELFF
j_gene: TRBJ2-7; abundance: NA; d_gene: NA; v_gene: TRBV18; CDR3nt: TGTGCCAGCTCACCACCCGCCTACGAGCAGTACTTC; CDR3aa: CASSPPAYEQYF
j_gene: TRBJ2-1; abundance: few; d_gene: TRBD2; v_gene: TRBV6-8; CDR3nt: TGTGCCAGCAACCCGAGCGGGGATTTGTACAATGAGCAGTTCTTC; CDR3aa: CASNPSGDLYNEQFF
j_gene: TRBJ1-6; abundance: NA; d_gene: NA; v_gene: TRBV6-8; CDR3nt: TGTGCCAGCAGTTCATGGCCCTATAATTCACCCCTCCACTTT; CDR3aa: CASSSWPYNSPLHF
j_gene: TRBJ1-2; abundance: few; d_gene: NA; v_gene: TRBV6-8; CDR3nt: TGTGCCAGCAGTTACCTCGGGACTACTTATGGCTACACCTTC; CDR3aa: CASSYLGTTYGYTF
j_gene: TRBJ2-5; abundance: few; d_gene: NA; v_gene: TRBV6-8; CDR3nt: TGTGCCAGCAGTTACTTCAGGGGTCGTGAAGAGACCCAGTACTTC; CDR3aa: CASSYFRGREETQYF
j_gene: TRBJ1-1; abundance: few; d_gene: TRBD1; v_gene: TRBV6-7; CDR3nt: TGTGCCAGCAGCTTAGGGACAGCAGCTTTCTTT; CDR3aa: CASSLGTAAFF
j_gene: TRBJ2-1; abundance: NA; d_gene: TRBD2; v_gene: TRBV19; CDR3nt: TGTGCCAGTAGTTTGTCTAGCGGGCAATACAATGAGCAGTTCTTC; CDR3aa: CASSLSSGQYNEQFF
j_gene: TRBJ2-3; abundance: few; d_gene: TRBD2; v_gene: TRBV9; CDR3nt: TGTGCCAGCAGCCCAAGCGGGGATGATACGCAGTATTTT; CDR3aa: CASSPSGDDTQYF
j_gene: TRBJ1-1; abundance: few; d_gene: TRBD1; v_gene: TRBV2; CDR3nt: TGTGCCAGCGACGACAGGGGGCGGACTCGGGCTTTCTTT; CDR3aa: CASDDRGRTRAFF
j_gene: TRBJ1-1; abundance: medium-sized; d_gene: NA; v_gene: TRBV6-8; CDR3nt: TGTGCCAGCAGTTTAGGAAGGGGCAATCTTGAAGCTTTCTTT; CDR3aa: CASSLGRGNLEAFF